The clone carrying this T cell receptor (beta chain) has a single count. This record belongs to a study of blood T cell repertoires in COVID-19. Study-wide background: COVID-19 samples collected from the United States, Italy and Spain covered acute and convalescent phases. Sources were T cells, B-cell-depleted T cells, or PBMCs; the material itself was cDNA or gDNA.

Study processing details: Scientists estimated how many nucleated cells there were by amplifying reference gene primers. The repertoire was sequenced with immunoSEQ multiplex PCR; TCRdb's copy has only in-frame clones and lacks some. V and J calls and clone size are as listed in that table; D and trimming were resolved from the DNA. The sample carries approximately 240,000 clones, approximately 79% recorded once. This CDR3 is 14 amino acids long. Germline CDR1 and CDR2: MGHRA and YSYEKL. With V trimmed by 5 bases and J by 4 bases, 6 bases remained unmatched. The sequence was obtained from a woman aged 40 to 55 with active or convalescent COVID-19. J is TRBJ1-1 and V is TRBV4-1; 8 bases match TRBD1. Input material: peripheral blood. CDR3 residues: CASSFRRGLTEAFF. DNA for the CDR3: TGCGCCAGCAGCTTCCGCAGGGGGCTCACTGAAGCTTTCTTT.